This TCR beta chain was sequenced in a study of PD-L1 blockade in urothelial cancer. At the level of the study: Blood was evaluated 3 weeks (second dose) and 6 weeks after therapy began.

Germline V gene data show CDR1 as MNHEY and CDR2 as SVGAGI. Trimming stripped 4 bases from V and 7 bases from J, with 8 bases between. The CDR3 length is 12 residues. With respect to this clone: Its matching antigen is unknown.

The method was immunoSEQ multiplex PCR; TCRdb's version includes in-frame clones alone and lacks a portion of them. The sample lists about 29,000 clones; more than 70% were seen once. Per patient, between 1 and 8 samples were collected at pretreatment and on-treatment time points. Findings of the study overall: At the 3-week point, tumor-associated blood clones expanded more in durable-benefit patients.

The sequencing used PBMCs, collected around atezolizumab (anti-PD-L1) treatment. This sequence was found in a man between 45 and 60 years old with urothelial cancer. This rearrangement joins TRBV6-5 to TRBJ2-1; D might be TRBD1 (5 bases). This CDR3 reads CASSFQGNEQFF. The CDR3 region has the DNA TGTGCCAGCAGTTTCCAGGGAAATGAGCAGTTCTTC.